This T cell receptor (beta chain) was recorded in a study of T cells expressing NK-cell markers. Turning to the study itself: Seven donors tested HCMV-seropositive and one tested seronegative among the eight sequenced. The study, taken as a whole, reports: Of CD8+ T cells, about 1.0-8% belonged to dominant NKG2C+ clonotypes in several donors. The CD3+CD56-NKG2C+ fraction of several donors was likewise dominated by these clonotypes.

Remarks on this clonotype: Its antigen is undetermined.

Beta-chain TCR cDNA was generated via 5'RACE template switching with UMIs. Following a re-call of the 5' RACE reads, TCRdb has one entry per CDR3 protein and lacks DNA. Across roughly 300,000 distinct CDR3 sequences, the top ten clones capture more than 3.5% of the sample. Germline CDR1 DFQATT, CDR2 SNEGSKA (reference sequence). The CDR3 consists of 16 residues. The gene calls are TRBV20-1 and TRBJ2-2. Sequencing was carried out using blood T cells: a sorted CD56 or NKG2C T cell subset, CD4+ or CD8+ T cells, or bulk PBMC T cells (not recorded which). This clonotype was obtained from a woman between 18 and 70 years old in good health. The CDR3 reads CSARDFLSADTGELFF.